This note documents a single TCR beta chain sequence. The source of the sample is a study of blood T cell repertoires in COVID-19. Across the study: Donors in the United States, Italy and Spain gave samples during acute or convalescent COVID-19. Sources were T cells, B-cell-depleted T cells, or PBMCs; the material itself was cDNA or gDNA.

As handled by the study authors: Cell counts per sample came from amplifying reference gene primers. The data were produced by immunoSEQ multiplex PCR, yet TCRdb's version contains in-frame clones alone and is incomplete. That table is the source of V, J and clone size, and D and trimming were worked out from the DNA. The sample records around 140,000 clones, approximately 80% being singletons. The V gene's germline CDR1 is SGHRS and CDR2 YFSETQ. V was trimmed by 0 bases and J by 1 base, leaving 17 bases between them. This CDR3 is 17 amino acids long. This receptor was obtained from a man in his 70s who had recovered from COVID-19. The sample consisted of peripheral blood. The rearrangement joins TRBV5-1 to TRBJ2-7; D is perhaps TRBD2 (6 bases). In DNA form, the CDR3 reads TGCGCCAGCAGCTTGGCCGGGGGTGGAAACCCATCCTACGAGCAGTACTTC. Protein sequence: CASSLAGGGNPSYEQYF. Full variable domain (missing parts from reference TRBV5-1 and TRBJ2-7): KAGVTQTPRYLIKTRGQQVTLSCSPISGHRSVSWYQQTPGQGLQFLFEYFSETQRNKGNFPGRFSGRQFSNSRSEMNVSTLELGDSALYLCASSLAGGGNPSYEQYFGPGTRLTVT.